This note documents a single T cell receptor (beta chain) sequence. Its antigen is not identified. Germline CDR1 SGHTA, CDR2 FQGNSA. V was trimmed by 3 bases and J by 6 bases, leaving 11 bases between them. CDR3 size: 13 residues. The data derive from a study of T cell responses to AZD1222 COVID-19 vaccine. At the level of the study: Researchers grouped second doses given at about 4 or about 12 weeks into one pool.

Findings and caveats of the study: The peak T cell response came first, and repertoires were sampled only after it. Clonal diversity was possibly underestimated, and white British individuals and females predominated among donors. The study found Spike-specific TCR breadth and depth rose after two AZD1222 doses.

Measured with immunoSEQ multiplex PCR; TCRdb has only the in-frame clones, and not every one. There are some 140,000 clones in the sample; 85% to 95% occur only once, and around 2.8% lies in the top ten. This sequence originates from an adult in good health. The sequences come from peripheral blood, collected on day 0 of AZD1222 vaccination. The rearrangement links TRBV7-2 to TRBJ1-2; no definite D call. DNA of the CDR3: TGTGCCAGCAGCTTCCGTGGGTTGGATGGCTACACCTTC. Amino acids: CASSFRGLDGYTF.